The present TCR beta chain was sequenced within a study of blood T cell repertoires in COVID-19. Allocation to cohorts depended on clinical history reported by the participants. The CDR3 covers 16 residues. V gave up 5 bases and J gave up 7 bases; unmatched junction bases: 9. Germline CDR1 reads LGHNA; CDR2 reads YNFKEQ. Clones were sequenced by immunoSEQ multiplex PCR, and TCRdb holds only the in-frame ones, with some missing. In the table there are a few hundred thousand clones, over 80% of which are singletons. The sequence was collected from a woman aged 45-65 years who had recovered from COVID-19. Sequencing was done on a sample of PBMCs or T cells enriched from blood (not recorded which). The V call is TRBV4-2, the J call TRBJ2-7, with 15 bases matching TRBD2. CDR3 residues: CASSDLGLAGGWEQYF. The CDR3, as DNA: TGTGCCAGCAGCGACTTGGGACTAGCGGGGGGCTGGGAGCAGTACTTC.